This record looks at one T cell receptor (beta chain) sequence and its context. The antigen is not known. A junction boundary mismatches the germline segment, possibly from a read error. Generated by immunoSEQ multiplex PCR, the TCRdb table keeps only in-frame clones and is missing some. The repertoire holds tens of thousands of clones, with about 86% as singletons. The data stem from a study of OX40 agonist ivuxolimab in advanced cancers. Background on the study: The group had a mean age of about 65 years, ranged from about 20 to 90, and was 82.7% male.

CDR3 size: 14 residues. The germline gives CDR1 SSHAT, CDR2 FNYEAQ (reference sequence). Findings and limits, study-wide: The 0.1-3.0 mg/kg partial responders had among the lowest clonal expansion. Within 6 weeks, CD4+ and CD8+ blood T cells expanded clonally at 0.1 to 3.0 mg/kg.

Autoimmune disease history or systemic immunosuppression barred patients. Specimen: CD4+ or CD8+ T cells sorted from blood, collected in a trial of the OX40 agonist ivuxolimab. The TCR sequence derives from an adult with an advanced solid tumor such as melanoma, head and neck, liver or kidney cancer. The chain uses TRBV7-7 and TRBJ1-3, with TRBD1 matching over 8 bases. Here the CDR3 DNA reads TGTGCTAGCAGCTTGACAGGGGTGGGAAACACCATATATTTT. Encoded protein: CASSLTGVGNTIYF.